Presented here are 16 T cell receptor beta chains from one specimen sequenced in a study of CD8+ T cells in alopecia areata. Sequencing used cDNA as its template, made by extracting RNA and reverse transcribing it. Sequencing was performed with immunoSEQ multiplex PCR; in TCRdb, only in-frame clones are kept and a portion is missing. The table records 150,000 to 250,000 clones, around 60% of them present only once. As for treatment: oral pan-JAK inhibitor, 5-10 mg twice daily. The sequenced sample was CD4+ T cells sorted from blood, obtained at week 4, from a patient treated with tofacitinib. The receptors come from a human donor with alopecia areata.

This sequence joins TRBV5-1 and TRBJ2-4; TRBD1 matches at 10 bases. Trimming took 5 bases from V and 8 from J; bases not matched to a gene: 4. Germline CDR1 and CDR2: SGHRS and YFSETQ. CDR3 length equals 13 residues. The CDR3 sequence: CASRRDRGDIQYF. The CDR3 DNA follows: TGCGCCAGCAGAAGGGACAGGGGAGACATTCAGTACTTC. The complete variable domain, with remaining parts taken from reference TRBV5-1 and TRBJ2-4, reads KAGVTQTPRYLIKTRGQQVTLSCSPISGHRSVSWYQQTPGQGLQFLFEYFSETQRNKGNFPGRFSGRQFSNSRSEMNVSTLELGDSALYLCASRRDRGDIQYFGAGTRLSVL.

The rearrangement uses TRBV30 and TRBJ1-5; the match to TRBD1 covers 9 bases. CDR1 is GTSNPN, CDR2 SVGIG, per germline (reference sequence). This CDR3 has 16 amino acids. V lost 0 bases to trimming and J lost 3 bases; unmatched junction nucleotides: 6. The CDR3 coding sequence is TGTGCCTGGAGTGTACAGGGGGCGAGGGTCAATCAGCCCCAGCATTTT. Translated, it gives CAWSVQGARVNQPQHF.

The V gene is TRBV28, the J gene TRBJ2-4, with no clear D. This CDR3 comprises 11 residues. Germline values: CDR1 MDHEN, CDR2 SYDVKM. V shed 3 bases and J shed 9 bases, with 6 bases lying between them. The chain's CDR3 is CASSFNVIQYF. CDR3 coding DNA: TGTGCCAGCAGTTTTAACGTCATTCAGTACTTC.

J is TRBJ2-2 and V is TRBV11-2; 8 bases agree with TRBD1. V was clipped by 0 bases and J by 13 bases; unmatched bases: 4. CDR1 and CDR2 from the germline V gene are SGHAT and FQNNGV. The length of the CDR3 is 13 residues. The CDR3 loop is CASSLDRTGRLFF. The CDR3 DNA is TGTGCCAGCAGCTTAGATAGGACAGGGAGGCTGTTTTTT.

This rearrangement joins TRBV15 to TRBJ1-6; D is unclear. Trimming removed 3 bases from V and 5 bases from J, with 17 bases in between. The CDR3 runs 17 residues. Germline lookup yields CDR1 LNHNV and CDR2 YYDKDF (reference sequence). The CDR3 coding sequence is TGTGCCACCAGCAGGGGCGGGTGGATCGGTAATAATTCACCCCTCCACTTT. Amino acid sequence: CATSRGGWIGNNSPLHF.

The V and J genes are TRBV29-1 and TRBJ2-7; 10 bases match TRBD2. V gave up 7 bases and J gave up 0 bases; unmatched junction bases: 6. CDR3 length: 14 amino acids. The V gene's germline CDR1 is SQVTM and CDR2 ANQGSEA. CDR3 coding DNA: TGCAGCGCTTTAGCGGGGGGATCCTCCTACGAGCAGTACTTC. This translates into CSALAGGSSYEQYF.

V is TRBV5-6 and J is TRBJ1-2; no definite D call. Germline V CDR1 and CDR2: SGHDT, YYEEEE. This CDR3 spans 13 amino acids. V lost 1 base, J lost 2 bases, and 6 bases lay in between. Here the CDR3 DNA reads TGTGCCAGCAGCTTGTCGGCGAACTATGGCTACACCTTC. It translates to CASSLSANYGYTF.

This clone appeared a few times. The chain carries TRBV7-8 and TRBJ2-7; D possibly corresponds to TRBD1 (5 bases). The CDR3 sequence is 14 residues long. From germline, CDR1 is SGHVS and CDR2 FQNEAQ. Trimming left V 1 base short and J 6 bases short, with 13 bases between. Written as DNA, the CDR3 is TGTGCCAGCAGCTTAGTTACAGTTACAGGCGAGCAGTACTTC. It yields the protein CASSLVTVTGEQYF.

The chain employs TRBV29-1 and TRBJ1-1; D is perhaps TRBD1 (5 bases). The CDR3 consists of 15 residues. V was trimmed by 4 bases and J by 0 bases, leaving 15 bases between them. CDR1 is SQVTM, CDR2 ANQGSEA, per germline. DNA of the CDR3: TGCAGCGTTGCCAGGGAGCCTTATTTGAACACTGAAGCTTTCTTT. Translation gives CSVAREPYLNTEAFF.

The sample holds a few counts of this clone. This chain connects TRBV6-5 to TRBJ1-6; the D is unclear. Looked up from germline, CDR1 is MNHEY and CDR2 is SVGAGI. The CDR3 spans 15 residues. The ends were cut back, 4 bases at V and 3 bases at J, with 10 bases in the middle. The CDR3 DNA follows: TGTGCCAGCAGTTCCTACGAGGTCTATAATTCACCCCTCCACTTT. Protein: CASSSYEVYNSPLHF.

This chain connects TRBV30 to TRBJ2-5; the match to TRBD1 covers 7 bases. The length of the CDR3 is 15 residues. V lost 4 bases and J lost 5; bases outside the gene matches: 13. Per the germline V gene, CDR1 is GTSNPN and CDR2 is SVGIG (reference sequence). The CDR3 DNA reads as TGTGCCTGGAACTCCGCAGGGGGATCTGGGGAGACCCAGTACTTC. Translated, it gives CAWNSAGGSGETQYF.

The J gene is TRBJ1-6, the V gene TRBV28; TRBD1 matches at 8 bases. The CDR3 is 15 amino acids. The ends lost 5 bases at V and 9 bases at J; junction bases unmatched: 9. Germline loops: CDR1 MDHEN, CDR2 SYDVKM. In DNA form, the CDR3 reads TGTGCCAGCAGTGTTACAGGGGGGACATCTTCACCCCTCCACTTT. It codes for CASSVTGGTSSPLHF.

This chain connects TRBV5-1 to TRBJ1-1; a weak D match, TRBD1 (6 bases). The V gene lost 4 bases and the J gene lost 1 base, with 14 bases spanning the gap. The CDR3 runs to 15 residues. CDR1 and CDR2 from the germline V gene are SGHRS and YFSETQ. The CDR3 loop reads CASSPRTGSNTEAFF. CDR3 sequence (DNA): TGCGCCAGCAGCCCCCGTACAGGGTCGAACACTGAAGCTTTCTTT.

The chain uses TRBV30 and TRBJ2-3; D is unclear. This CDR3 contains 11 residues. V was pared by 4 bases and J by 1 base, with 3 bases between. The germline gives CDR1 GTSNPN, CDR2 SVGIG (reference sequence). DNA of the CDR3: TGTGCCTGGATGGGCACAGATACGCAGTATTTT. This encodes CAWMGTDTQYF.

This chain connects TRBV5-4 to TRBJ1-4, with D tentatively TRBD1 (5 bases). The CDR3 runs 15 residues. Germline CDR1 and CDR2: SGHNT and YYREEE (reference sequence). V lost 4 bases, J lost 5 bases, and 15 bases lay in between. CDR3 protein: CASSPTRQTNEKLFF. In DNA, the CDR3 is TGTGCCAGCAGCCCTACCAGACAGACAAATGAAAAACTGTTTTTT.

V and J are TRBV7-2 and TRBJ2-1, with 11 positions matching TRBD2. CDR1 SGHTA and CDR2 FQGNSA come from the germline V gene. Trimming removed 2 bases from V and 9 bases from J; junction bases left unmatched: 6. CDR3 size: 15 residues. CDR3 bases: TGTGCCAGCAGCTTACTTAGCGGGGGGGCTAGTGAGCAGTTCTTC. Amino acid sequence: CASSLLSGGASEQFF.